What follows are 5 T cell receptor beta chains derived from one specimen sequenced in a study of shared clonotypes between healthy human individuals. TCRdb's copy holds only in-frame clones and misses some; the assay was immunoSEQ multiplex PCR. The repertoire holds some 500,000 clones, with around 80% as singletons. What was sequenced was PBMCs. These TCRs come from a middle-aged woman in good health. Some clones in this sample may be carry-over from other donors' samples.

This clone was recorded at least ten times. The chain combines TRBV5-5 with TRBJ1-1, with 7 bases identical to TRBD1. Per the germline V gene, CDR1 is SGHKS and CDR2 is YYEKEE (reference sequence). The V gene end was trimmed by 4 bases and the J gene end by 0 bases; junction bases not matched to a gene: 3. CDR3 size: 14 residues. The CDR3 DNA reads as TGTGCCAGCAGCCGAGGGGGCATGAACACTGAAGCTTTCTTT. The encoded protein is CASSRGGMNTEAFF.

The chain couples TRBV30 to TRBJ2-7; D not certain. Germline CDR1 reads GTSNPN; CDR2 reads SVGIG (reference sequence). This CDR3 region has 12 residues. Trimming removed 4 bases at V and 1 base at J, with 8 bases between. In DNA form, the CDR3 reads TGTGCCTGGACGGCTAATTCCTACGAGCAGTACTTC. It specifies CAWTANSYEQYF.

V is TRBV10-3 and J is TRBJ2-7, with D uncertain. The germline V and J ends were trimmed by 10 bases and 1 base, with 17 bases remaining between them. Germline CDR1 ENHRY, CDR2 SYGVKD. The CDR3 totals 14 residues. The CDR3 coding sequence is TGTGCCACCGCTCCCTCGCCGGTTTCCTACGAGCAGTACTTC. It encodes CATAPSPVSYEQYF.

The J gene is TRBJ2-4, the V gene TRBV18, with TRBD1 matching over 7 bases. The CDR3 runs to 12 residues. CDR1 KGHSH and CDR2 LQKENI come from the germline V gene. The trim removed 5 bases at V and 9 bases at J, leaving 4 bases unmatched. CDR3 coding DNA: TGTGCCAGCTCAACACAGGGGACCATTCAGTACTTC. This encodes CASSTQGTIQYF.

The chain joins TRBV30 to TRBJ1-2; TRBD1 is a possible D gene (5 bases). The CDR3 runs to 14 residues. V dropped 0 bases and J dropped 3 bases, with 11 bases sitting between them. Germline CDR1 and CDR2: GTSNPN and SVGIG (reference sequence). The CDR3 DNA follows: TGTGCCTGGAGTGTACGCAGGGCACACTATGGCTACACCTTC. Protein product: CAWSVRRAHYGYTF.